Below are 14 T cell receptor beta chains sequenced from a single sample in a study of T-cell reconstitution after alpha-beta-depleted transplantation in children. TCRbeta library construction was performed incorporating unique molecular identifiers. In TCRdb, the PCR reads were re-called with MiXCR into one record per CDR3 protein. The sample yields 350,000 to 450,000 distinct CDR3 sequences, 13% seen once. The sample in question was PBMCs, obtained from the stem cell graft. All receptors come from a human donor who donated a stem cell graft to a child with Fanconi anemia.

This clonotype occurred many times. V gene TRBV20-1 combines with J gene TRBJ2-3; D is unresolved. CDR1 is DFQATT, CDR2 SNEGSKA, per germline (reference sequence). Trimming pared 4 bases from V and 2 bases from J, leaving 7 bases between. The CDR3 loop spans 12 amino acids. The CDR3 sequence: CSATLVTDTQYF. The DNA for the CDR3 is TGCAGTGCTACTTTGGTCACAGATACGCAGTATTTT.

The chain links TRBV4-1 to TRBJ2-3; 9 bases are a match to TRBD2. The J segment lost 3 bases and the V segment lost 3 bases, leaving 7 bases of the junction unmatched. Germline assignment: CDR1 MGHRA and CDR2 YSYEKL. This CDR3 is 16 amino acids long. CDR3 residues: CASSHSGGLMTDTQYF. Here the CDR3 DNA reads TGCGCCAGCAGCCACAGCGGGGGGTTGATGACAGATACGCAGTATTTT.

This clonotype was counted at least ten times. The rearrangement joins TRBV24-1 to TRBJ2-5, with a weak D call TRBD2 (5 bases). Trimming pared 9 bases from V and 1 base from J, leaving 11 bases between. CDR1 and CDR2 (germline): KGHDR, SFDVKD. The CDR3 has 13 amino acids. The DNA of the CDR3 is TGTGCCACCGCAAGCGGATTCCAAGAGACCCAGTACTTC. Its protein is CATASGFQETQYF.

The chain recombines TRBV5-1 with TRBJ2-1, with a possible D match to TRBD1 (5 bases). The CDR3 covers 12 residues. V was pared by 5 bases and J by 5 bases, with 8 bases between. Germline loops: CDR1 SGHRS, CDR2 YFSETQ. Written as DNA, the CDR3 is TGCGCCAGCAGTCAGGACAACAATGAGCAGTTCTTC. Residues: CASSQDNNEQFF.

The table lists this clonotype with a few counts. The chain is built from TRBV6-1 and TRBJ2-4; D not certain. Germline-derived CDR1 and CDR2 are MNHNS and SASEGT. This CDR3 region has 17 residues. V was trimmed by 7 bases and J by 0 bases, leaving 19 bases between them. The chain's CDR3 is CASNLRTVSVAKNIQYF. The CDR3 bases are TGTGCCAGCAATCTACGGACGGTCAGCGTAGCCAAAAACATTCAGTACTTC.

This clonotype was detected ten times or more. V is TRBV4-3 and J is TRBJ1-1; D is undetermined. V lost 0 bases, J lost 10 bases, and 9 bases lay in between. Germline CDR1 reads LGHNA; CDR2 reads YSLEER. This CDR3 region has 12 residues. Written as DNA, the CDR3 is TGCGCCAGCAGCCAAGATTTCCTTGTAGCTTTCTTT. Translating it yields CASSQDFLVAFF.

The chain links TRBV29-1 to TRBJ2-5; D call uncertain. Trimming cost V 1 base and J 1 base, with 7 bases left between them. This CDR3 has 13 residues. From germline, CDR1 is SQVTM and CDR2 ANQGSEA. The CDR3 loop is CSVEVRRQETQYF. The CDR3 DNA reads TGCAGCGTTGAAGTTCGGCGCCAAGAGACCCAGTACTTC.

This clonotype was seen a few times. This chain joins TRBV27 and TRBJ2-2; D is uncertain. Trimming stripped 1 base from V and 1 base from J, with 7 bases between. This CDR3 has 15 amino acids. Germline values: CDR1 MNHEY, CDR2 SMNVEV (reference sequence). The CDR3 protein is CASSLLSGNTGELFF. CDR3 DNA sequence: TGTGCCAGCAGTTTATTGTCAGGGAACACCGGGGAGCTGTTTTTT.

The J gene is TRBJ2-1, the V gene TRBV28; the match to TRBD1 covers 9 bases. The junction had 8 bases not matched to a gene; V was cut back by 5 bases and J by 6 bases. The CDR3 totals 15 residues. The germline CDR1 and CDR2 sequences are MDHEN and SYDVKM. The CDR3 nucleotides are TGTGCCAGCAGTACCAGTGGGACAGGGACCAATGAGCAGTTCTTC. This codes for CASSTSGTGTNEQFF. Together with reference TRBV28 and TRBJ2-1, the CDR3 gives the full variable domain: DVKVTQSSRYLVKRTGEKVFLECVQDMDHENMFWYRQDPGLGLRLIYFSYDVKMKEKGDIPEGYSVSREKKERFSLILESASTNQTSMYLCASSTSGTGTNEQFFGPGTRLTVL.

This clonotype was seen only a few times. The chain links TRBV12-3 or TRBV12-4 to TRBJ1-1, with D unclear. CDR3 length equals 15 residues. V dropped 4 bases and J dropped 0 bases, with 12 bases sitting between them. CDR3: CASSSPSVMNTEAFF. In DNA, the CDR3 is TGTGCCAGCAGTTCCCCAAGTGTAATGAACACTGAAGCTTTCTTT.

The chain has TRBV5-1 and TRBJ2-2; D is uncertain. The CDR3 consists of 14 residues. CDR1 is SGHRS, CDR2 YFSETQ, per germline. Trimming left V 2 bases short and J 3 bases short, with 8 bases between. The chain's CDR3 is CASSLGKDTGELFF. CDR3 sequence (DNA): TGCGCCAGCAGCTTAGGGAAGGACACCGGGGAGCTGTTTTTT.

This sequence joins TRBV4-3 and TRBJ2-1; 8 positions agree with TRBD2. The ends lost 3 bases at V and 10 bases at J; junction bases unmatched: 2. CDR1 and CDR2 from the germline V gene are LGHNA and YSLEER. The length of the CDR3 is 12 residues. CDR3: CASSHLAGEQFF. The CDR3 DNA reads TGCGCCAGCAGCCACTTAGCGGGAGAGCAGTTCTTC.

This clonotype turned up a few times. The chain has TRBV20-1 and TRBJ2-7; the match to TRBD1 covers 9 bases. The germline V gene encodes CDR1 DFQATT and CDR2 SNEGSKA (reference sequence). The CDR3 extends over 14 amino acids. V gave up 4 bases and J gave up 4 bases; unmatched junction bases: 8. CDR3 sequence: CSAKRVDRGYEQYF. DNA for the CDR3: TGCAGTGCTAAACGTGTGGACAGGGGTTACGAGCAGTACTTC.

This clonotype was detected only a few times. Its ends do not fully match the called genes, so a read error is possible. CDR3 in DNA: TGTGCCAGTAGTAAGGCAGGGGGCGAGGAGAACTTC. Translated: CASSKAGGEENF. The rearrangement links TRBV19 to TRBJ2-4; 8 bases align to TRBD1. The germline CDR1 and CDR2 sequences are LNHDA and SQIVND (reference sequence). The CDR3 sequence is 12 residues long.